This T cell receptor (beta chain) was found in a study of OX40 agonist ivuxolimab in advanced cancers. Study results and limitations: In the 0.1-3.0 mg/kg groups, partial responders showed among the lowest expansion. At 0.1 to 3.0 mg/kg, CD4+ and CD8+ blood T cells expanded clonally by week 6.

Germline V gives CDR1 MDHEN, CDR2 SYDVKM. Trimming removed 4 bases at V and 6 bases at J, with 10 bases between. CDR3 length: 12 amino acids. Worth noting for this clone: What it binds is unknown.

Produced via immunoSEQ multiplex PCR; TCRdb's table is partial and in-frame only. The sample has 40,000 to 45,000 clones, around 80% seen once. This chain links TRBV28 with TRBJ2-7; weak D call: TRBD1 (5 bases). The sequences come from CD4+ or CD8+ T cells sorted from blood, collected in a trial of the OX40 agonist ivuxolimab. The clonotype was recovered from an adult with an advanced solid tumor such as melanoma, head and neck, liver or kidney cancer. The CDR3, as DNA: TGTGCCAGCAGTTACAACAGGCGCGAGCAGTACTTC. It specifies CASSYNRREQYF.